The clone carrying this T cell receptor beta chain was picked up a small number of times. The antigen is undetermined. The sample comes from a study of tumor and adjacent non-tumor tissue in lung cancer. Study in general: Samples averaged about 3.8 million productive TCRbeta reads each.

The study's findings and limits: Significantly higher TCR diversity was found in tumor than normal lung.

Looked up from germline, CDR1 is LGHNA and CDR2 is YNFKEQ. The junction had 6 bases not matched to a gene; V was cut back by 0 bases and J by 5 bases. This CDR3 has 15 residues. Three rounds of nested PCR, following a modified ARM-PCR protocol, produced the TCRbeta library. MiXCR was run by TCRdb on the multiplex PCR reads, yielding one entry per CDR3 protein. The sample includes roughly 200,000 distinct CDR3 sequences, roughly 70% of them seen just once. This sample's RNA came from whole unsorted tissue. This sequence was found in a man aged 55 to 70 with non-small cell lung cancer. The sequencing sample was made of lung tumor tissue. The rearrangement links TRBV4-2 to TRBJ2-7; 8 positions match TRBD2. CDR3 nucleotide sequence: TGTGCCAGCAGCCAAGATACAGCGGGGGCCAACGAGCAGTACTTC. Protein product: CASSQDTAGANEQYF.